This T cell receptor (beta chain) was identified in a study of cytomegalovirus exposure and HLA in healthy donors. General study findings and limits: The investigators catalogued about 170 TCR beta chains as cytomegalovirus-associated.

Only in-frame clones appear in the TCRdb table, and some are missing; sequencing was by immunoSEQ multiplex PCR. The sample includes some 69,000 clones, 96% of them seen just once. With 4 bases clipped from V and 9 bases from J, the junction kept 14 bases outside the gene matches. The CDR3 loop spans 16 amino acids. The germline gives CDR1 SGHDT, CDR2 YYEEEE. About this clone: The target antigen is unknown.

V and J are TRBV5-6 and TRBJ2-1; TRBD2 matches at 9 bases. Material for sequencing was PBMCs. This clonotype was obtained from a woman younger than 35 in good health and CMV-seropositive. CDR3 residues: CASSPPRAGGKSEQFF. In DNA form, the CDR3 reads TGTGCCAGCAGCCCTCCAAGAGCGGGGGGTAAAAGTGAGCAGTTCTTC.